This T cell receptor (beta chain) was recorded in a study of shared T cell receptors in the human thymus. The CDR3 covers 16 residues. Germline V CDR1 and CDR2: SGHRS, YFSETQ. The V segment lost 2 bases and the J segment 5 bases; nucleotides outside the gene matches: 6. The method was immunoSEQ multiplex PCR; TCRdb's version includes in-frame clones alone and lacks a portion of them. This table holds about 660,000 clones, roughly 90% found once. The same sample was also used in a study of human thymus T cells.

The receptor was isolated from a boy under three years old with a congenital heart defect. The sequenced sample consisted of thymocytes. The chain combines TRBV5-1 with TRBJ2-1, with 11 bases identical to TRBD2. CDR3: CASSFLSGRAHNEQFF. The DNA for the CDR3 is TGCGCCAGCAGCTTCCTTAGCGGGAGGGCCCACAATGAGCAGTTCTTC.